This is a list of T cell receptor beta chains from one sample in a study of identifying expanded T cells in peripheral blood. Using immunoSEQ multiplex PCR, the repertoire was profiled, and TCRdb retains in-frame clones only, with some absent. Among 85,000 to 100,000 clones, 70% to 90% were seen once, and the ten largest hold roughly 4%. The sequencing input was blood. These receptors were collected from a person aged 18-70 years in good health. CDR3s include the opening cysteine and the closing phenylalanine or tryptophan. Fields, in order: D gene, V gene, J gene, clone size, CDR3 DNA, CDR3 protein. The D gene is left open where the match is weak. A row's size may be missing; if present it is once, few, many or a size class.

TRBD2	TRBV13	TRBJ2-7	.	TGTGCCAGCAGCTTCAGCGGGGGGGCCTACGAGCAGTACTTC	CASSFSGGAYEQYF
TRBD2	TRBV11-3	TRBJ2-1	.	TGTGCCAGCAGCCTTGGACTAGCGGGGGATGAGCAGTTCTTC	CASSLGLAGDEQFF
.	TRBV28	TRBJ1-4	.	TGTGCCAGCAGTAGAGCCAGCTCTAATGAAAAACTGTTTTTT	CASSRASSNEKLFF
TRBD2	TRBV27	TRBJ2-7	.	TGTGCCAGCAGAAACCGGGGAGGGCACGAGCAGTACTTC	CASRNRGGHEQYF
.	TRBV5-5	TRBJ1-4	once	TGTGCCAGCAGCTTTCTTGGTGGCAGAAATGAAAAACTGTTTTTT	CASSFLGGRNEKLFF
.	TRBV10-2	TRBJ1-3	.	TGCGCCAGCAGTGCCGACAGGAGCACTGGAAACACCATATATTTT	CASSADRSTGNTIYF
TRBD1	TRBV19	TRBJ1-1	few	TGTGCCAGTAGAGCCGGACAGGCGTCTGAAGCTTTCTTT	CASRAGQASEAFF
TRBD2	TRBV7-8	TRBJ2-2	.	TGTGCCAGCAGCGTCAAGATAGCGGGGGGGGAGCTGTTTTTT	CASSVKIAGGELFF
.	TRBV4-1	TRBJ1-3	.	TGCGCCAGCAGCCAAGGGGGGGGTCGGAGTGGAAACACCATATATTTT	CASSQGGGRSGNTIYF
.	TRBV5-5	TRBJ2-1	.	TGTGCCAGCAGCGCGGGATACAATGAGCAGTTCTTC	CASSAGYNEQFF
.	TRBV19	TRBJ2-6	.	TGTGCCAGTAGTATCAGAGGATTCTGGGGGGCCAACGTCCTGACTTTC	CASSIRGFWGANVLTF
TRBD1	TRBV5-1	TRBJ2-5	.	TGCGCCAGCAGCTCCGGGGCCCAGACAGGGCAAGAGACCCAGTACTTC	CASSSGAQTGQETQYF
TRBD1	TRBV23-1	TRBJ2-7	.	TGCGCCAGCCACCACGGGACAGGGACCTACGAGCAGTACTTC	CASHHGTGTYEQYF
.	TRBV5-6	TRBJ1-3	.	TGTGCCAGCAGCTTGCTGGGGGCAGGAAACACCATATATTTT	CASSLLGAGNTIYF
.	TRBV29-1	TRBJ2-1	.	TGCAGCGCATTCCGCACGGATGAGCAGTTCTTC	CSAFRTDEQFF
TRBD2	TRBV5-4	TRBJ2-5	.	TGTGCCAGCAGCAGAACTAGCGAGCAAGAGACCCAGTACTTC	CASSRTSEQETQYF
.	TRBV6-1	TRBJ2-3	.	TGTGCCAGCAATGAGCAGGGAGAGACAGATACGCAGTATTTT	CASNEQGETDTQYF
.	TRBV12-2	TRBJ1-3	once	TGTGCAAGTCGCTTAGATGCCCGCCCTAGGGACACCATATATTTT	CASRLDARPRDTIYF
.	TRBV6-1	TRBJ1-2	.	TGTGCCAGCAGACCTCCGGGACACCTTAACTATGGCTACACCTTC	CASRPPGHLNYGYTF
TRBD1	TRBV11-3	TRBJ2-2	once	TGTGCCAGCAGCACGGGACAGGGCTCCGGGGAGCTGTTTTTT	CASSTGQGSGELFF
.	TRBV30	TRBJ2-2	.	TGTGCCTGGAGTGCCCTTCGGGACACCGGGGAGCTGTTTTTT	CAWSALRDTGELFF
.	TRBV28	TRBJ2-7	.	TGTGCCAGCAGTTCCGACCGGGACATGGCGTACGAGCAGTACTTC	CASSSDRDMAYEQYF
.	TRBV5-4	TRBJ1-2	.	TGTGCCAGCAAAATACAGGGTAGTCACTATGGCTACACCTTC	CASKIQGSHYGYTF
.	TRBV5-6	TRBJ1-6	few	TGTGCCAGCAGCTTGGTCCGGGATTCACCCCTCCACTTT	CASSLVRDSPLHF
TRBD2	TRBV28	TRBJ2-1	.	TGTGCCAGCAGTTTAAGTTGGCTAGCGGGACGGGACAATGAGCAGTTCTTC	CASSLSWLAGRDNEQFF
.	TRBV10-1	TRBJ2-2	.	TGCGCCAGCAGTGAGTTCCTGGGCACCGGGGAGCTGTTTTTT	CASSEFLGTGELFF
TRBD1	TRBV30	TRBJ2-7	.	TGTGCCTGGGAAACCGGGACAGGGGTCTACGAGCAGTACTTC	CAWETGTGVYEQYF
.	TRBV11-3	TRBJ2-3	.	TGTGCCAGCAGCTTAGGTCGCCTAGCCAACACAGATACGCAGTATTTT	CASSLGRLANTDTQYF
.	TRBV11-3	TRBJ1-1	.	TGTGCCAGCAGCCACGGTATCACTGAAGCTTTCTTT	CASSHGITEAFF
.	TRBV12-2	TRBJ2-2	.	TGTGCAAGTCGCTCCCATTTGCCAAATAGCGGGGGTGACACCGGGGAGCTGTTTTTT	CASRSHLPNSGGDTGELFF
.	TRBV29-1	TRBJ1-3	.	TGCAGCGTTGCGACGGTTACTGGAAACACCATATATTTT	CSVATVTGNTIYF
TRBD2	TRBV6-6	TRBJ2-3	.	TGTGCCAGCAGAGGCGGAGCGGGGTTCACAGATACGCAGTATTTT	CASRGGAGFTDTQYF
.	TRBV28	TRBJ2-7	.	TGTGCCAGCAGGGCCGGGGTGGCTAGCTACGAGCAGTACTTC	CASRAGVASYEQYF
.	TRBV5-1	TRBJ2-3	.	TGCGCCAGCAGAATGGGTCTTAGCACAGATACGCAGTATTTT	CASRMGLSTDTQYF
TRBD2	TRBV2	TRBJ2-1	.	TGTGCCAGCAGTGTAAGCGGGAGGCTGGTTGAGCAGTTCTTC	CASSVSGRLVEQFF
.	TRBV18	TRBJ1-4	.	TGTGCCAGCTCATCGTGGGGAGCCACTAATGAAAAACTGTTTTTT	CASSSWGATNEKLFF
.	TRBV28	TRBJ1-2	.	TGTGCCAGCAGACCCCCCGGCACGGTCAACTATGGCTACACCTTC	CASRPPGTVNYGYTF
.	TRBV30	TRBJ2-7	.	TGTGCCTGGACTCCTAGCGCCCTTTCCTACGAGCAGTACTTC	CAWTPSALSYEQYF
.	TRBV23-1	TRBJ2-3	.	TGCGCCAGCAGTCAATTGCTAGCCAGACCAGATACGCAGTATTTT	CASSQLLARPDTQYF
TRBD2	TRBV30	TRBJ2-6	.	TGTGCCTGGAGTGTAATCCGGACTAGCGGGAGGTCAATCTCTGGGGCCAACGTCCTGACTTTC	CAWSVIRTSGRSISGANVLTF
TRBD2	TRBV4-1	TRBJ2-1	.	TGCGCCAGCAGCCATAGCAGCGGGGGGGCGTACAATGAGCAGTTCTTC	CASSHSSGGAYNEQFF
TRBD2	TRBV6-5	TRBJ2-1	.	TGTGCCAGCAGTTACTCGGGCGGGGGGACTTACAATGAGCAGTTCTTC	CASSYSGGGTYNEQFF
TRBD2	TRBV9	TRBJ2-2	.	TGTGCCAGCAGCTCAGGACTAGCGGGGGAGGGGACCGGGGAGCTGTTTTTT	CASSSGLAGEGTGELFF
.	TRBV5-1	TRBJ2-1	.	TGCGCCAGCAGCTTCAAACTAGGCGGCCGCGAGCAGTTCTTC	CASSFKLGGREQFF
.	TRBV4-3	TRBJ2-7	.	TGCGCCAGCAGCCAAGAGCACAGCGCCTACGAGCAGTACTTC	CASSQEHSAYEQYF
TRBD1	TRBV9	TRBJ1-2	.	TGTGCCAGCAGCGTAGCCCCCAGGACAGGGTTAGGGATTAACTATGGCTACACCTTC	CASSVAPRTGLGINYGYTF